This entry lists 21 T cell receptor beta chains sequenced from one sample in a study of shared clonotypes between healthy human individuals. Naive CD8 cells, CD45RO-negative and positively selected for CCR7, excluded terminally differentiated effector memory CD45RA+ cells. Generated by immunoSEQ multiplex PCR, the TCRdb table keeps only in-frame clones and is missing some. The sample carries 1.5 million to 2.5 million clones, about 95% recorded once. Sequencing input: naive CD8+ T cells sorted from blood. The receptors were gathered from a man between 18 and 29 years old in good health.

The chain recombines TRBV2 with TRBJ2-3; tentatively, D is TRBD1 (6 bases). V gave up 4 bases and J gave up 0 bases, with 14 bases separating them. In germline, CDR1 is SNHLY, CDR2 FYNNEI. The CDR3 consists of 16 residues. The CDR3 protein is CASSVGTSVSTDTQYF. In nucleotides, the CDR3 is TGTGCCAGCAGTGTGGGGACATCTGTAAGCACAGATACGCAGTATTTT. The complete variable domain, with remaining parts taken from reference TRBV2 and TRBJ2-3, reads EPEVTQTPSHQVTQMGQEVILRCVPISNHLYFYWYRQILGQKVEFLVSFYNNEISEKSEIFDDQFSVERPDGSNFTLKIRSTKLEDSAMYFCASSVGTSVSTDTQYFGPGTRLTVL.

V and J are TRBV6-5 and TRBJ2-2, with D hard to call. Trimming stripped 3 bases from V and 0 bases from J, with 5 bases between. CDR3 length equals 14 residues. Germline V gene lookup returns CDR1 MNHEY and CDR2 SVGAGI. CDR3 DNA: TGTGCCAGCAGTTATCTTGCGAACACCGGGGAGCTGTTTTTT. It yields the protein CASSYLANTGELFF.

The genes are TRBV5-4 and TRBJ1-1; 8 bases are a match to TRBD1. Germline assignment: CDR1 SGHNT and CDR2 YYREEE (reference sequence). J lost 12 bases, V lost 2 bases, and 9 bases had no gene match. This CDR3 has 13 residues. CDR3 DNA: TGTGCCAGCAGCTTCTCCGGGACAGGAATTACTTTCTTT. It encodes CASSFSGTGITFF.

The genes are TRBV6-5 and TRBJ1-1, with D perhaps TRBD1 (5 bases). Germline V CDR1 and CDR2: MNHEY, SVGAGI. The CDR3 covers 15 residues. V shed 5 bases and J shed 4 bases, with 17 bases lying between them. The CDR3 region is CASSPSRGLGTEAFF. In DNA form, the CDR3 reads TGTGCCAGCAGTCCTAGCCGGGGCTTGGGCACTGAAGCTTTCTTT.

CDR3 DNA sequence: TGCGCCAGCAGCAAAGGACAGGGATTTGAAGCTTTCTTT. Its protein is CASSKGQGFEAFF. The chain links TRBV5-1 to TRBJ1-1; the match to TRBD1 covers 8 bases. The CDR3 has 13 residues. Trimming removed 4 bases from V and 7 bases from J; junction bases left unmatched: 6. CDR1 is SGHRS and CDR2 is YFSETQ in the germline V gene.

About this clone: A junction boundary mismatches the germline segment, possibly from a read error. This chain links TRBV2 with TRBJ1-1, with TRBD1 matching 10 bases. The CDR3 contains 15 residues. Per germline, CDR1 SNHLY and CDR2 FYNNEI. CDR3 sequence (DNA): TGTGCCAGCAGGGAAGGACAGGGGGGAAGGACTGAAGCTTTCTTT. It encodes CASREGQGGRTEAFF.

This chain links TRBV5-4 with TRBJ2-3; D gene unclear. V was cut by 1 base and J by 4 bases, with 13 bases left in between. The CDR3 consists of 15 residues. Germline lookup yields CDR1 SGHNT and CDR2 YYREEE (reference sequence). The DNA for the CDR3 is TGTGCCAGCAGCTTGCTCAGTGTTCGGTCAGATACGCAGTATTTT. Translated, it gives CASSLLSVRSDTQYF.

The gene calls are TRBV7-9 and TRBJ1-1; D is unresolved. Germline CDR1 reads SEHNR; CDR2 reads FQNEAQ (reference sequence). The CDR3 loop spans 17 amino acids. V lost 1 base to trimming and J lost 0 bases, with 15 bases between them. CDR3 sequence (DNA): TGTGCCAGCAGCTTAGTTTATTTTTCTACTTTGAACACTGAAGCTTTCTTT. Translating gives CASSLVYFSTLNTEAFF. The full variable domain, in which reference TRBV7-9 and TRBJ1-1 provide the parts outside the CDR3, is DTGVSQNPRHKITKRGQNVTFRCDPISEHNRLYWYRQTLGQGPEFLTYFQNEAQLEKSRLLSDRFSAERPKGSFSTLEIQRTEQGDSAMYLCASSLVYFSTLNTEAFFGQGTRLTVV.

The DNA of the CDR3 is TGTGCCAGCAGTCCCCTGGGGGTGGCGGGGTCCCAAGAGACCCAGTACTTC. Protein product: CASSPLGVAGSQETQYF. This chain uses TRBV27 with TRBJ2-5, with D perhaps matching TRBD2 (6 bases). Germline V gene lookup returns CDR1 MNHEY and CDR2 SMNVEV (reference sequence). V lost 5 bases and J lost 1, with 20 bases in between. The CDR3 contains 17 residues.

The chain uses TRBV4-1 and TRBJ1-2; D not certain. In germline, CDR1 is MGHRA, CDR2 YSYEKL. The CDR3 has 14 residues. Between the trimmed V and J ends, which lost 1 base and 1 base, there was a span of 7 bases. The CDR3 loop is CASSQVPDNYGYTF. The CDR3 DNA reads TGCGCCAGCAGCCAAGTTCCGGATAACTATGGCTACACCTTC.

As regards this clone: A clone one base away is much larger, so this may be a read error. The sample carries other DNA sequences with the same CDR3. The V and J genes are TRBV5-4 and TRBJ1-1; D is unclear. This CDR3 is built from 13 residues. Germline V gives CDR1 SGHNT, CDR2 YYREEE (reference sequence). Trimming shortened V by 1 base and J by 1 base, and 5 bases separated the two germline ends. CDR3 amino acids: CASSLTENTEAFF. The CDR3 nucleotides are TGTGCCAGCAGCTTGACAGAGAACACTGAAGCTTTCTTT.

The V call is TRBV13, the J call TRBJ2-3, with 7 nucleotides matching TRBD2. CDR3 length equals 18 residues. Per germline, CDR1 PRHDT and CDR2 FYEKMQ (reference sequence). The V and J ends lost 5 bases and 0 bases, in that order; junction bases with no gene match: 14. DNA for the CDR3: TGTGCCAGCAGCAAAATCGGGGTGGCGGGAGAGAGCACAGATACGCAGTATTTT. Translated: CASSKIGVAGESTDTQYF.

The chain uses TRBV7-9 and TRBJ2-5, with TRBD2 matching over 10 bases. Unmatched junction bases numbered 6, after V lost 2 bases and J lost 0 bases. The CDR3 consists of 17 residues. CDR1 and CDR2 (germline): SEHNR, FQNEAQ (reference sequence). The CDR3 sequence is CASSLPLAGGDQETQYF. For the CDR3, the DNA is TGTGCCAGCAGCTTACCGTTAGCGGGGGGCGACCAAGAGACCCAGTACTTC.

This clone was detected once. The rearrangement links TRBV5-1 to TRBJ1-5; D unresolved. CDR3 length equals 14 residues. Trimming cost V 4 bases and J 4 bases, with 12 bases left between them. In germline, CDR1 is SGHRS, CDR2 YFSETQ. The CDR3 DNA reads as TGCGCCAGCAGCACCGGTACAGAGAATCAGCCCCAGCATTTT. Its protein product is CASSTGTENQPQHF.

V gene TRBV9 combines with J gene TRBJ2-3; maybe TRBD2 (6 bases). The CDR3 has 14 amino acids. Germline loops: CDR1 SGDLS, CDR2 YYNGEE. Trimming took off 4 bases at V and 3 bases at J, with 12 bases between the two ends. The CDR3 region is CASSLRLATDTQYF. The DNA of the CDR3 is TGTGCCAGCAGCCTCAGGCTAGCGACAGATACGCAGTATTTT.

This clone was observed a few times. V is TRBV6-5 and J is TRBJ1-6; D not certain. The length of the CDR3 is 16 residues. The germline V and J ends were trimmed by 4 bases and 7 bases, with 17 bases remaining between them. The V gene's germline CDR1 is MNHEY and CDR2 SVGAGI. The CDR3 reads CASSFLPGGSNSPLHF. The CDR3, as DNA: TGTGCCAGCAGTTTCCTACCGGGAGGCTCCAATTCACCCCTCCACTTT.

This chain joins TRBV5-5 and TRBJ1-1; a weak D match, TRBD1 (6 bases). The germline V gene encodes CDR1 SGHKS and CDR2 YYEKEE (reference sequence). V gave up 4 bases and J gave up 7 bases, with 14 bases separating them. CDR3 size: 13 residues. The CDR3 sequence is CASSELTGLEAFF. DNA of the CDR3: TGTGCCAGCAGCGAACTAACAGGGCTTGAAGCTTTCTTT. The full variable domain, completed using reference TRBV5-5 and TRBJ1-1, is DAGVTQSPTHLIKTRGQQVTLRCSPISGHKSVSWYQQVLGQGPQFIFQYYEKEERGRGNFPDRFSARQFPNYSSELNVNALLLGDSALYLCASSELTGLEAFFGQGTRLTVV.

The chain links TRBV7-9 to TRBJ2-1, with 7 nucleotides matching TRBD2. The germline V gene has CDR1 SEHNR and CDR2 FQNEAQ (reference sequence). V gave up 0 bases and J gave up 4 bases; unmatched junction bases: 6. The CDR3 runs 16 residues. CDR3 sequence (DNA): TGTGCCAGCAGCTTAGCGTCGACTAGCCTTTACAATGAGCAGTTCTTC. Translating gives CASSLASTSLYNEQFF.

In this sample, this clone turned up once. The V call is TRBV6-4, the J call TRBJ2-1; D gene unclear. The ends were cut back, 0 bases at V and 0 bases at J, with 12 bases in the middle. The CDR3 length is 17 residues. Germline CDR1 reads MRHNA; CDR2 reads SNTAGT. CDR3 DNA: TGTGCCAGCAGTGACTCGGCCCCCCCAAGCTCCTACAATGAGCAGTTCTTC. Amino acids: CASSDSAPPSSYNEQFF.

The chain recombines TRBV6-6 with TRBJ2-3, with TRBD2 identical over 7 bases. The CDR3 has 15 residues. Germline V gives CDR1 MNHNY, CDR2 SVGAGI (reference sequence). Trimming removed 6 bases from V and 2 bases from J; junction bases left unmatched: 8. CDR3 DNA: TGTGCCAGCAGGCCCGGGGGGATTGCCACAGATACGCAGTATTTT. It translates to CASRPGGIATDTQYF.

V gene TRBV13 combines with J gene TRBJ2-1, with TRBD2 matching over 10 bases. The CDR3 has 15 amino acids. Germline V gives CDR1 PRHDT, CDR2 FYEKMQ (reference sequence). The trim removed 5 bases at V and 4 bases at J, leaving 5 bases unmatched. CDR3 sequence reads: CASSPGTSVYNEQFF. CDR3 sequence (DNA): TGTGCCAGCAGCCCCGGGACTAGCGTTTACAATGAGCAGTTCTTC.